This TCR beta chain was recorded in a study of cytomegalovirus exposure and HLA in healthy donors. Researchers ran the PCR with 60 Vbeta and 13 Jbeta primers. Here immunoSEQ multiplex PCR was the method, and the copy in TCRdb shows in-frame clones only, minus some. This table holds around 150,000 clones, approximately 84% found once. General study findings and limits: Accurate HLA-A and HLA-B prediction from TCR beta sequences was reported for most subjects.

On this clone itself: What it binds is not known.

The CDR3 sequence is 17 residues long. With 0 bases removed from V and 3 bases from J, the gap between germline ends came to 13 bases. The germline V gene encodes CDR1 SGHNT and CDR2 YYREEE (reference sequence). The TCR sequence derives from a man aged 25-45 years in good health and CMV-seropositive. Sequenced: PBMCs. This chain links TRBV5-4 with TRBJ2-6; a possible D gene is TRBD1 (5 bases). CDR3 coding DNA: TGTGCCAGCAGCTTGGCTTCCGACAGCTTTGGGGCCAACGTCCTGACTTTC. This sequence encodes CASSLASDSFGANVLTF.